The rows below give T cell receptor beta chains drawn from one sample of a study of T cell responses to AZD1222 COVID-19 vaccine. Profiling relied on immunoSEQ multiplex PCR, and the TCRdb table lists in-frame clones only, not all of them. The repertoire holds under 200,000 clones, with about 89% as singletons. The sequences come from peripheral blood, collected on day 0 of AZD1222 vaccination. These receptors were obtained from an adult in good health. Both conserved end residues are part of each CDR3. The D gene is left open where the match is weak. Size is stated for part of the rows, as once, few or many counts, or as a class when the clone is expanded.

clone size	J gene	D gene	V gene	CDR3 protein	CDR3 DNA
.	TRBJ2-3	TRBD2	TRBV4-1	CASSQDRGLGTDTQYF	TGCGCCAGCAGCCAAGATCGGGGACTAGGTACAGATACGCAGTATTTT
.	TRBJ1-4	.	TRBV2	CASTGGGVWEKLFF	TGTGCCAGCACCGGGGGAGGGGTTTGGGAAAAACTGTTTTTT
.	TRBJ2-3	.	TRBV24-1	CATSAPWDRGTDTQYF	TGTGCCACCAGTGCTCCTTGGGACCGGGGCACAGATACGCAGTATTTT
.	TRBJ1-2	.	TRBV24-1	CATSQYRDGYTF	TGTGCCACCAGTCAATACAGGGATGGCTACACCTTC
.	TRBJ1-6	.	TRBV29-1	CSVSNGGNSPLHF	TGCAGCGTTTCTAACGGGGGCAATTCACCCCTCCACTTT
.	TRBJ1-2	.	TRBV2	CASSEEGSNYGYTF	TGTGCCAGCAGTGAAGAGGGATCTAACTATGGCTACACCTTC
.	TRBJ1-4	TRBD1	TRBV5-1	CASSLAGQDREKLFF	TGCGCCAGCAGCTTGGCGGGACAGGATCGTGAAAAACTGTTTTTT
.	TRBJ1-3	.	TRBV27	CASSFRGGNTIYF	TGTGCCAGCAGTTTTCGGGGAGGAAACACCATATATTTT
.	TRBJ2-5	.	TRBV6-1	CASSETQSQETQYF	TGTGCCAGCAGTGAGACACAGTCCCAAGAGACCCAGTACTTC
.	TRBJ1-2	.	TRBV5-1	CASSPDWADIRISGYTF	TGCGCCAGCAGCCCCGATTGGGCCGATATACGTATATCCGGCTACACCTTC
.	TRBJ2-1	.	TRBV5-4	CASNNNWTPYNEQFF	TGTGCCAGTAATAACAACTGGACACCTTACAATGAGCAGTTCTTC
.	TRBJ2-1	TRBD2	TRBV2	CASSGQLAGNNEQFF	TGTGCCAGCAGTGGTCAACTAGCGGGGAACAATGAGCAGTTCTTC
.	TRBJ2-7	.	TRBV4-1	CASSPQAVGTPYEQYF	TGCGCCAGCAGCCCCCAAGCAGTGGGCACCCCCTACGAGCAGTACTTC
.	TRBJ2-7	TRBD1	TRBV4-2	CASSHSGQGALSHEQYF	TGTGCCAGCAGCCACTCAGGTCAGGGGGCGCTTTCCCACGAGCAGTACTTC
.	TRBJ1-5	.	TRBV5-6	CASSLPSWPQHF	TGTGCCAGCAGCCTGCCGTCGTGGCCCCAGCATTTT
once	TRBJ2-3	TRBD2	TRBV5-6	CASSLARGLAVDTQYF	TGTGCCAGCAGCTTGGCTAGGGGACTAGCAGTAGATACGCAGTATTTT
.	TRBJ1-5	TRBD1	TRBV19	CASSTLQGNQHF	TGTGCCAGTAGTACTCTACAGGGGAACCAGCATTTT
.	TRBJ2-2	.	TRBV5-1	CASSLEPANTGELFF	TGCGCCAGCAGCTTGGAGCCAGCGAACACCGGGGAGCTGTTTTTT
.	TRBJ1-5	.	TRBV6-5	CASRGRMGTGAQHF	TGTGCCAGCAGAGGCAGGATGGGGACCGGGGCCCAGCATTTT
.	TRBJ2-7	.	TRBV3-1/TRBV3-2	CASSQSGQKFKRYEQYF	TGTGCCAGCAGCCAATCAGGTCAGAAGTTCAAGCGTTACGAGCAGTACTTC
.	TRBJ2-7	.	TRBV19	CASKGDNSYEQYF	TGTGCCAGTAAGGGGGACAACTCCTACGAGCAGTACTTC
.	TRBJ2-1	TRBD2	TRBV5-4	CASSLGTSGYNEQFF	TGTGCCAGCAGCTTGGGGACTAGCGGATACAATGAGCAGTTCTTC
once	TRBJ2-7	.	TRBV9	CASSVSGIFDEQYF	TGTGCCAGCAGCGTATCAGGGATTTTCGACGAGCAGTACTTC
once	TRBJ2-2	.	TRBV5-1	CASSRTLANTGELFF	TGCGCCAGCAGTCGGACCCTTGCGAACACCGGGGAGCTGTTTTTT
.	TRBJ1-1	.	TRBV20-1	CSAPQATEAFF	TGCAGTGCCCCCCAGGCCACTGAAGCTTTCTTT
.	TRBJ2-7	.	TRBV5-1	CASSISGLSYEQYF	TGCGCCAGCAGCATATCGGGACTCTCCTACGAGCAGTACTTC
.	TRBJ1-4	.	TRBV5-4	CASSLGGQRNEKLFF	TGTGCCAGCAGCTTGGGGGGTCAGCGAAATGAAAAACTGTTTTTT
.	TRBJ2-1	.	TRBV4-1	CASSHRANEQFF	TGCGCCAGCAGCCACAGGGCGAATGAGCAGTTCTTC
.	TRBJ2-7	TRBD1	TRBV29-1	CSVLTGGLEQYF	TGCAGCGTTCTGACAGGGGGCCTCGAGCAGTACTTC
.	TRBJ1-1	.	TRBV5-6	CASSLPGFNTEAFF	TGTGCCAGCAGCTTGCCCGGTTTTAACACTGAAGCTTTCTTT
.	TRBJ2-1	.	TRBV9	CASSATPSAQGGEQFF	TGTGCCAGCAGCGCGACCCCCTCGGCCCAAGGGGGTGAGCAGTTCTTC
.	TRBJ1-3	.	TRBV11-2	CASSSRSLLSGNTIYF	TGTGCCAGCAGCTCCCGCAGCCTACTCTCTGGAAACACCATATATTTT
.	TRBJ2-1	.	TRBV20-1	CSAPGWEQFF	TGCAGTGCCCCGGGGTGGGAGCAGTTCTTC
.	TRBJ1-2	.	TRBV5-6	CASSLEGADSYGYTF	TGTGCCAGCAGCTTGGAGGGTGCAGACTCCTATGGCTACACCTTC
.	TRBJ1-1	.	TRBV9	CASRGGRSAEAFF	TGTGCCAGCAGAGGCGGACGGTCAGCTGAGGCTTTCTTT
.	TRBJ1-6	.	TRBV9	CASSVWGSYNSPLHF	TGTGCCAGCAGCGTATGGGGCTCCTATAATTCACCCCTCCACTTT
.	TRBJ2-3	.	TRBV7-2	CASSAGTTGDTQYF	TGTGCCAGCAGCGCCGGGACAACCGGGGATACGCAGTATTTT
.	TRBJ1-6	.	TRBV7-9	CASSLRGVGNSPLHF	TGTGCCAGCAGCTTGCGGGGTGTAGGTAATTCACCCCTCCACTTT
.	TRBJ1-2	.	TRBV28	CASSLIQGGGYTF	TGTGCCAGCAGTTTGATACAGGGAGGTGGCTACACCTTC
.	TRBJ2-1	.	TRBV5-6	CASSRMVDFHEQFF	TGTGCCAGCAGCCGTATGGTGGACTTCCATGAGCAGTTCTTC
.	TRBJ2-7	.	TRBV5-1	CASSRDSVSYEQYF	TGCGCCAGCAGCCGGGACTCCGTCTCCTACGAGCAGTACTTC
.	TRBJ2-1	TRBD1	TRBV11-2	CASSLNQATGVNVYEQFF	TGTGCCAGCAGCTTAAACCAGGCGACAGGGGTGAATGTCTATGAGCAGTTCTTC
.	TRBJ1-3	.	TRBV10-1	CASRPASGNTIYF	TGCGCCAGCAGACCGGCCTCTGGAAACACCATATATTTT
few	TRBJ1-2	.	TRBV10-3	CAISVNREDGYTF	TGTGCCATCAGTGTGAACAGGGAAGATGGCTACACCTTC
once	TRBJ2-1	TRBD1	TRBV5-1	CASSGGDRGLVNEQFF	TGCGCCAGCAGCGGCGGAGACAGGGGGCTTGTCAATGAGCAGTTCTTC
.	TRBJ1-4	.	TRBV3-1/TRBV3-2	CASSQDFGPREKLFF	TGTGCCAGCAGCCAAGATTTTGGGCCAAGGGAAAAACTGTTTTTT
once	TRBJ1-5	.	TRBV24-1	CATSDLSETNQPQHF	TGTGCCACCAGTGATTTGTCCGAAACCAATCAGCCCCAGCATTTT
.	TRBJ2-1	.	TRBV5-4	CASSRWGAGEQFF	TGTGCCAGCAGCCGTTGGGGGGCTGGGGAGCAGTTCTTC
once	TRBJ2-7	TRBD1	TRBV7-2	CASSLAHDRGRIYEQYF	TGTGCCAGCAGCTTAGCTCATGACAGGGGTCGTATCTACGAGCAGTACTTC
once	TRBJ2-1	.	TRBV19	CASSMGQGVEQFF	TGTGCCAGTAGTATGGGGCAGGGCGTTGAGCAGTTCTTC
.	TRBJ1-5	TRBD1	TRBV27	CASSPQGNQYQPQHF	TGTGCCAGCAGTCCACAGGGGAATCAATATCAGCCCCAGCATTTT
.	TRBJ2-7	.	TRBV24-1	CATSAVRTASVGEQYF	TGTGCCACCAGTGCCGTTCGGACAGCCTCGGTGGGGGAGCAGTACTTC
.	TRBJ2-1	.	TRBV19	CASSPTAVDEQFF	TGTGCCAGTAGCCCTACCGCAGTGGATGAGCAGTTCTTC
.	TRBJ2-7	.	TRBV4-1	CASSQERGSDEQYF	TGCGCCAGCAGCCAAGAACGGGGGTCGGACGAGCAGTACTTC
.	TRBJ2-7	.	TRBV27	CASSPLPDSSYEQYF	TGTGCCAGCAGTCCGTTACCGGACAGCTCCTACGAGCAGTACTTC